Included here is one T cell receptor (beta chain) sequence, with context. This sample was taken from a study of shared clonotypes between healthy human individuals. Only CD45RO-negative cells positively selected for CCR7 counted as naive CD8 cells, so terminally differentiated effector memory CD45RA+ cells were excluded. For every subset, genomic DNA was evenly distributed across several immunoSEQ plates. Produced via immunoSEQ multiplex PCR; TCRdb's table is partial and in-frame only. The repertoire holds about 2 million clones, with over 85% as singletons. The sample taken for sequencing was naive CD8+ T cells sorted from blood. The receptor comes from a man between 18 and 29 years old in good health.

The CDR3 sequence is CASSSLGQGLNYGYTF. CDR3 nucleotides: TGTGCCAGCAGTTCCCTGGGACAGGGTCTTAACTATGGCTACACCTTC. The chain links TRBV6-5 to TRBJ1-2; 9 nucleotides agree with TRBD1. The CDR3 has 16 amino acids. V lost 4 bases to trimming and J lost 1 base; unmatched junction nucleotides: 7. The germline V gene encodes CDR1 MNHEY and CDR2 SVGAGI.